This T cell receptor beta chain derives from a study of blood T cell repertoires in COVID-19. This table comes from immunoSEQ multiplex PCR, and its TCRdb copy is limited to in-frame clones, with some not included. The profile shows nearly 300,000 clones, about four fifths of them singletons. The CDR3 totals 15 residues. V gave up 4 bases and J gave up 2 bases; unmatched junction bases: 4. The germline CDR1 and CDR2 sequences are SGHNT and YENEEA. Material: peripheral blood. The rearrangement joins TRBV11-3 to TRBJ2-5; TRBD2 aligns across 10 bases. The sequence came from a human donor with COVID-19, enrolled during active disease. The donor label of this sample is uncertain. This CDR3 is CASSSGLAAQETQYF. DNA of the CDR3: TGTGCCAGCAGCTCCGGACTAGCGGCTCAAGAGACCCAGTACTTC.